Listed below are T cell receptor beta chains from one sample, sequenced in a study of cytomegalovirus exposure and HLA in healthy donors. Method: immunoSEQ multiplex PCR; TCRdb's copy keeps in-frame clones and lacks some. The repertoire includes more than 85,000 clones, around four fifths of them detected once, and 2.5% to 3% sits in the top ten. The specimen sequenced was PBMCs. The receptors were gathered from a woman aged 60-75 years in good health and CMV-seropositive. The conserved cysteine and the conserved F or W are not part of the CDR3 here. D genes are given only for firm matches.

ASSLQGHRAF,TRBV7-9,TRBJ1-1,10,-
ASSLTPTSGLSEQY,TRBV7-8,TRBJ2-7,14,TRBD2
ASSHGLAIYNEQF,TRBV9,TRBJ2-1,13,TRBD2
ASSSPRTSNTGELF,TRBV7-3,TRBJ2-2,14,-
ASSGDSGRVGEQY,TRBV27,TRBJ2-7,13,TRBD2
ASSMTGGRADTQY,TRBV19,TRBJ2-3,13,TRBD2
ASSQVIGRLETQY,TRBV4-2,TRBJ2-5,13,TRBD2
ASSLLGLGINEQF,TRBV5-1,TRBJ2-1,13,TRBD2
ASSYTTVGSPLH,TRBV6-5,TRBJ1-6,12,-
ASSLQGARNYGYT,TRBV18,TRBJ1-2,13,TRBD1
ASSPSGLAGEGEQF,TRBV6-6,TRBJ2-1,14,TRBD2
ASSLITGYGGGYT,TRBV7-9,TRBJ1-2,13,-
ASSRMSQGTDTQY,TRBV7-9,TRBJ2-3,13,-
SSSLTDYYGYT,TRBV7-9,TRBJ1-2,11,-
ASSLVVVAGVSGNEQF,TRBV5-1,TRBJ2-1,16,TRBD2
ASSISAGSYEQY,TRBV9,TRBJ2-7,12,-
ASSRTSGPYEQY,TRBV6-5,TRBJ2-7,12,TRBD2
AWSPSGRPPADTQY,TRBV30,TRBJ2-3,14,TRBD2
ASSGTSVNEQF,TRBV27,TRBJ2-1,11,TRBD2
ASRAGGANSPLH,TRBV9,TRBJ1-6,12,TRBD1
ASSGTTQETQY,TRBV6-5,TRBJ2-5,11,-
ASGRQGADEQY,TRBV10-1,TRBJ2-7,11,TRBD1
ASSPENRDSSNQETQY,TRBV18,TRBJ2-5,16,TRBD1
ASSLVGLADISSYNEQF,TRBV7-3,TRBJ2-1,17,TRBD2
ASSMDGRQRGETQY,TRBV19,TRBJ2-5,14,-
ASRLAGVRYSPLH,TRBV28,TRBJ1-6,13,-
ASSPRQDAEAF,TRBV18,TRBJ1-1,11,-
ASSTRGTADTQY,TRBV5-1,TRBJ2-3,12,-
ASSLAVQETQY,TRBV5-4,TRBJ2-5,11,TRBD2
ASSVTTGGNEQF,TRBV9,TRBJ2-1,12,TRBD1
ASRQSNQPQH,TRBV28,TRBJ1-5,10,-
ASTIFSGASYNEQF,TRBV7-6,TRBJ2-1,14,-
ASSSGQERHEQY,TRBV18,TRBJ2-7,12,TRBD1
ATTWLGGGSYGYT,TRBV6-6,TRBJ1-2,13,-
ASSENDSNYGYT,TRBV18,TRBJ1-2,12,-
ASSLRVAGGSNTGELF,TRBV5-1,TRBJ2-2,16,TRBD2
ASSLLGGNSNQPQH,TRBV28,TRBJ1-5,14,-
ASSPGEGRWTEAF,TRBV7-7,TRBJ1-1,13,-
ASSNPWTSGRYNEQF,TRBV7-9,TRBJ2-1,15,TRBD2
ASSPSSRQGLPHEQY,TRBV10-1,-,15,TRBD1
ASSYSQGRQETQY,TRBV6-6,TRBJ2-5,13,-
ASSFGAGRQETQY,TRBV13,TRBJ2-5,13,-
ASSVAGSGNTIY,TRBV9,TRBJ1-3,12,-
ASSERDTGTDTQY,TRBV2,TRBJ2-3,13,-
ASSVQQETQY,TRBV2,TRBJ2-5,10,-
ASNTLAGVVGDTQY,TRBV7-9,TRBJ2-3,14,TRBD2
ASSVDQLGSGGNTIY,TRBV9,TRBJ1-3,15,-
ASSRTGHQPQH,TRBV7-2,TRBJ1-5,11,-
ASSPIARVEQF,TRBV9,TRBJ2-1,11,-
ASSLFSGEETQY,TRBV7-9,TRBJ2-5,12,-
ATSRETGQGAGAKNIQY,TRBV15,TRBJ2-4,17,TRBD1
ASSLAGFTYEQY,TRBV5-1,TRBJ2-7,12,-
ASSLGWFAEGGGELF,TRBV11-3,TRBJ2-2,15,-
ASSEQRREGYT,TRBV7-2,TRBJ1-2,11,-
ASSNGLAGDNEQF,TRBV7-6,TRBJ2-1,13,TRBD2